A selection of T cell receptor beta chains follows, all from one sample in a study of cytomegalovirus exposure and HLA in healthy donors. TCRdb's table, derived via immunoSEQ multiplex PCR, lists solely in-frame clones and lacks some. Among approximately 150,000 clones, around 88% were seen once, and the ten largest hold over 0.8%. Sample: PBMCs. The origin of the receptors is a woman between 25 and 40 years old in good health and CMV-seronegative. Each CDR3 is given with its conserved first and last residue. The D gene is left open where the match is weak. Clone sizes are given selectively: once, few, many, or a class where the clone is expanded.

d_call	j_call	v_call	clone_size	cdr3_length	cdr3_aa	cdr3_nt
TRBD1	TRBJ1-2	TRBV7-9	.	15	CASSFSTGGPRGYTF	TGTGCCAGCAGCTTTTCGACAGGGGGGCCAAGAGGCTACACCTTC
.	TRBJ1-2	TRBV6-5	.	12	CATGPEGGGYTF	TGTGCCACCGGCCCTGAAGGGGGAGGCTACACCTTC
.	TRBJ1-2	TRBV12-5	.	17	CASGDRVRQVPLFGYTF	TGTGCTAGTGGGGATAGGGTCCGACAGGTACCACTATTTGGCTACACCTTC
.	TRBJ2-2	TRBV6-1	.	15	CASTAGQPNTGELFF	TGTGCCAGCACCGCGGGACAGCCGAACACCGGGGAGCTGTTTTTT
.	TRBJ2-7	TRBV7-8	.	18	CASSLARTFGLSSYEQYF	TGTGCCAGCAGCTTAGCTAGAACTTTCGGACTTAGCTCCTACGAGCAGTACTTC
TRBD1	TRBJ2-3	TRBV2	.	14	CASRTGGPTDTQYF	TGTGCCAGCAGGACAGGGGGCCCCACAGATACGCAGTATTTT
.	TRBJ2-2	TRBV10-1	.	16	CASSGLTGPNTGELFF	TGCGCCAGCAGTGGCCTGACAGGACCCAACACCGGGGAGCTGTTTTTT
TRBD1	TRBJ1-1	TRBV6-1	.	14	CASGAGQANTEAFF	TGTGCCAGCGGGGCAGGACAGGCGAACACTGAAGCTTTCTTT
TRBD1	TRBJ2-3	TRBV7-3	once	14	CASSRDRGADTQYF	TGTGCCAGCAGCCGGGACAGGGGGGCAGATACGCAGTATTTT
TRBD2	TRBJ2-2	TRBV19	.	16	CASSTGGGANTGELFF	TGTGCCAGTAGTACGGGAGGGGGTGCGAACACCGGGGAGCTGTTTTTT
.	TRBJ1-4	TRBV7-9	.	16	CASSSLLGGRNEKLFF	TGTGCCAGCAGCTCCCTCCTCGGGGGGCGTAATGAAAAACTGTTTTTT
.	TRBJ1-2	TRBV27	.	15	CASSLSNTPRYGYTF	TGTGCCAGCAGTTTAAGTAACACCCCTCGCTATGGCTACACCTTC
.	TRBJ2-7	TRBV6-6	.	15	CASRPRDIYPYEQYF	TGTGCCAGCAGACCCCGCGACATCTACCCCTACGAGCAGTACTTC
.	TRBJ1-1	TRBV5-6	few	16	CASSEHRTAMNTEAFF	TGTGCCAGCAGCGAACATCGGACAGCCATGAACACTGAAGCTTTCTTT
.	TRBJ2-1	TRBV27	.	18	CASRPKGRPFNGHNEQFF	TGTGCCAGCAGGCCAAAGGGGCGCCCTTTTAATGGACACAATGAGCAGTTCTTC
.	TRBJ1-5	TRBV7-9	.	15	CASSSSAGFGQPQHF	TGTGCCAGCAGCTCTAGCGCAGGGTTCGGACAGCCCCAGCATTTT
.	TRBJ1-1	TRBV15	once	14	CATSPSGLVAEAFF	TGTGCCACCAGCCCCAGTGGGCTGGTCGCTGAAGCTTTCTTT
.	TRBJ1-2	TRBV6-4	.	15	CASSDSGQSGVGYTF	TGTGCCAGCAGTGACTCTGGACAGTCAGGTGTGGGCTACACCTTC
.	TRBJ1-5	TRBV7-9	.	12	CASSLAGGQKHF	TGTGCCAGCAGCTTAGCGGGAGGGCAAAAGCATTTT
TRBD1	TRBJ2-6	TRBV5-1	.	18	CASTYNRGLHSGANVLTF	TGCGCCAGCACCTACAACAGGGGGCTGCATTCTGGGGCCAACGTCCTGACTTTC
.	TRBJ2-3	TRBV9	once	17	CASAVGVGGTGGDTQYF	TGTGCCAGCGCCGTCGGCGTGGGGGGTACAGGAGGAGATACGCAGTATTTT
TRBD2	TRBJ2-7	TRBV15	.	15	CATSRSRGAEYEQYF	TGTGCCACCAGCAGATCGCGGGGGGCAGAATACGAGCAGTACTTC
.	TRBJ1-5	TRBV29-1	.	12	CSVAYSNQPQHF	TGCAGCGTTGCTTATAGCAATCAGCCCCAGCATTTT
TRBD2	TRBJ2-3	TRBV27	few	16	CASSGTSGGRTDTQYF	TGTGCCAGCAGTGGGACTAGCGGGGGTAGGACAGATACGCAGTATTTT
TRBD2	TRBJ2-5	TRBV11-2	.	13	CASRTTSGETQYF	TGTGCCAGCAGGACGACTAGCGGAGAGACCCAGTACTTC
TRBD2	TRBJ2-7	TRBV29-1	.	15	CSVEWPSGGSDEQYF	TGCAGCGTTGAATGGCCTAGCGGGGGGTCGGACGAGCAGTACTTC
TRBD1	TRBJ1-4	TRBV5-1	.	15	CASSWAGGYNEKLFF	TGCGCCAGCAGCTGGGCAGGGGGTTACAATGAAAAACTGTTTTTT
.	TRBJ2-7	TRBV10-3	.	12	CATRGSAYEQYF	TGTGCCACCCGGGGTTCAGCCTACGAGCAGTACTTC
TRBD1	TRBJ1-2	TRBV2	.	14	CASSGQGNTRGYTF	TGTGCCAGCAGTGGACAGGGGAATACGCGAGGCTACACCTTC
.	TRBJ2-5	TRBV7-2	once	16	CASSLARAAGQETQYF	TGTGCCAGCAGCTTAGCGCGGGCAGCCGGGCAAGAGACCCAGTACTTC
TRBD1	TRBJ1-4	TRBV28	.	15	CASSGRTGVGEKLFF	TGTGCCAGCAGTGGGAGGACAGGGGTGGGTGAAAAACTGTTTTTT
TRBD2	TRBJ2-7	TRBV18	.	15	CASSRTASGGSEQYF	TGTGCCAGCTCACGCACGGCTAGCGGGGGTAGCGAGCAGTACTTC
.	TRBJ1-5	TRBV6-1	.	16	CASSEGMRDYDQPQHF	TGTGCCAGCAGTGAAGGTATGAGGGATTATGATCAGCCCCAGCATTTT
TRBD1	TRBJ1-3	TRBV7-9	.	15	CASSTRQGSWNTIYF	TGTGCCAGCAGCACCCGACAGGGAAGTTGGAACACCATATATTTT
.	TRBJ1-1	TRBV18	.	15	CASSPRVTGNTEAFF	TGTGCCAGCTCACCACGTGTAACTGGGAACACTGAAGCTTTCTTT
.	TRBJ2-5	TRBV29-1	.	13	CSVDLAVGETQYF	TGCAGCGTTGATCTAGCCGTTGGAGAGACCCAGTACTTC
.	TRBJ2-1	TRBV7-2	.	15	CASSHRDGSYNEQFF	TGTGCCAGCAGCCATCGGGATGGTTCCTACAATGAGCAGTTCTTC
.	TRBJ2-7	TRBV5-1	.	11	CASSFGWEWYF	TGCGCCAGCAGCTTTGGTTGGGAGTGGTACTTC
.	TRBJ1-4	TRBV7-2	.	15	CASSSNRGSNEKLFF	TGTGCCAGCAGCTCAAACCGGGGTAGTAATGAAAAACTGTTTTTT
TRBD1	TRBJ2-2	TRBV5-1	few	15	CASSLGQGNTGELFF	TGCGCCAGCAGCTTGGGACAGGGCAACACCGGGGAGCTGTTTTTT
.	TRBJ1-2	TRBV18	.	12	CASESDSYGYTF	TGTGCCAGTGAATCGGACAGCTATGGCTACACCTTC
.	TRBJ1-4	TRBV5-4	few	16	CASSYRTVSTNEKLFF	TGTGCCAGCAGCTACCGGACAGTCTCAACTAATGAAAAACTGTTTTTT
.	TRBJ1-2	TRBV5-1	.	15	CASSFSPGHQYGYTF	TGCGCCAGCAGCTTTTCTCCAGGGCATCAGTATGGCTACACCTTC
.	TRBJ2-7	TRBV5-1	.	15	CASSLAGDSLYEQYF	TGCGCCAGCAGCTTGGCCGGGGATTCCTTATACGAGCAGTACTTC
TRBD2	TRBJ2-7	TRBV18	.	15	CASSPLRGLEGEQYF	TGTGCCAGCTCACCCCTCCGGGGACTAGAGGGCGAGCAGTACTTC
.	TRBJ2-7	TRBV2	.	14	CASSISLNSYEQYF	TGTGCCAGCAGTATTTCACTCAACTCCTACGAGCAGTACTTC
TRBD1	TRBJ1-5	TRBV6-1	.	15	CASSAQDRGRQPQHF	TGTGCCAGCAGTGCACAGGACAGGGGGCGACAGCCCCAGCATTTT
TRBD1	TRBJ2-7	TRBV28	.	16	CASSSPMGDRTYEQYF	TGTGCCAGCAGTTCCCCAATGGGGGACAGAACCTACGAGCAGTACTTC
TRBD1	TRBJ2-7	TRBV27	.	14	CASTDRQGSYEQYF	TGTGCCAGCACAGACAGACAGGGTTCATACGAGCAGTACTTC
.	TRBJ1-4	TRBV6-5	once	14	CASSQQGLNEKLFF	TGTGCCAGCAGCCAACAGGGTCTTAATGAAAAACTGTTTTTT
TRBD1	TRBJ2-3	TRBV5-1	.	18	CASSLAGQGGRPTDTQYF	TGCGCCAGCAGCTTGGCCGGACAGGGGGGACGTCCCACAGATACGCAGTATTTT
.	TRBJ1-5	TRBV11-2	.	19	CASSLVGRGAWFGNQPQHF	TGTGCCAGCAGCTTAGTTGGAAGGGGCGCGTGGTTCGGCAATCAGCCCCAGCATTTT
TRBD1	TRBJ2-7	TRBV11-2	.	12	CASSSTGYEQYF	TGTGCCAGCAGCTCGACAGGGTACGAGCAGTACTTC
.	TRBJ2-1	TRBV5-1	.	15	CASSLRDSRYNEQFF	TGCGCCAGCAGTTTGCGGGACTCCAGATACAATGAGCAGTTCTTC
TRBD2	TRBJ2-4	TRBV10-1	.	14	CASSSGTSMGIQYF	TGCGCCAGCAGTTCCGGGACTAGCATGGGGATTCAGTACTTC
.	TRBJ1-2	TRBV27	.	14	CASSWREGFRGYTF	TGTGCCAGCAGTTGGAGGGAGGGATTCAGGGGCTACACCTTC
TRBD1	TRBJ2-1	TRBV15	once	17	CATSRDQTGTEYNEQFF	TGTGCCACCAGCAGAGATCAAACCGGGACAGAATACAATGAGCAGTTCTTC
TRBD2	TRBJ2-3	TRBV25-1	.	16	CASSWGLAGGPDTQYF	TGTGCCAGCAGTTGGGGACTAGCGGGAGGTCCAGATACGCAGTATTTT
TRBD1	TRBJ2-2	TRBV5-4	.	16	CASSRGQVLPWGELFF	TGTGCCAGCAGCCGCGGACAGGTTTTGCCCTGGGGGGAGCTGTTTTTT